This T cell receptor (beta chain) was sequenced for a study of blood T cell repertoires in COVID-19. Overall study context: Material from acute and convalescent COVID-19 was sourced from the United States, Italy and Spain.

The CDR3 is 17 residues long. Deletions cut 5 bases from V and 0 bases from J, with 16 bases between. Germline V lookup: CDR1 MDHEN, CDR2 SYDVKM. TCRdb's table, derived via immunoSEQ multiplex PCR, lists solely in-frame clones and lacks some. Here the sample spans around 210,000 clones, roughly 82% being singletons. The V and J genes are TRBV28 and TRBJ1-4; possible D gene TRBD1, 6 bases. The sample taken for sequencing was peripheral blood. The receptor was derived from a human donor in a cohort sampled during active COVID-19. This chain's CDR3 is CASSPNARGATNEKLFF. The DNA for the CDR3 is TGTGCCAGCAGTCCCAATGCCAGGGGTGCAACTAATGAAAAACTGTTTTTT. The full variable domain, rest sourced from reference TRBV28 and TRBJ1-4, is DVKVTQSSRYLVKRTGEKVFLECVQDMDHENMFWYRQDPGLGLRLIYFSYDVKMKEKGDIPEGYSVSREKKERFSLILESASTNQTSMYLCASSPNARGATNEKLFFGSGTQLSVL.